These T cell receptor beta chains were read from a single sample in a study of resident and recirculating memory T cells in vitiligo. The assay was immunoSEQ multiplex PCR, and TCRdb's table has in-frame clones only and misses some. The sample lists 40,000 to 50,000 clones, approximately 91% occurring once. What was sequenced was blood. These TCRs come from a male donor with vitiligo. Each CDR3 is given with its conserved first and last residue. A D gene is named only where the DNA matches it firmly. Only some rows state a clone size, as once, few, many or a class for expanded clones.

V: TRBV19
D: NA
J: TRBJ1-4
size: NA
DNA: TGTGCCAGTAGGGCCGGGACATTTGGTGCGAATGAAAAACTGTTTTTT
CDR3: CASRAGTFGANEKLFF

V: TRBV19
D: TRBD2
J: TRBJ2-1
size: once
DNA: TGTGCCAGTAGTATGGTGGGGGGGAATCCCCATGAGCAGTTCTTC
CDR3: CASSMVGGNPHEQFF

V: TRBV5-1
D: TRBD1
J: TRBJ1-6
size: NA
DNA: TGCGCCAGCAGCTTGGCAGGGGGCGAGAATTCACCCCTCCACTTT
CDR3: CASSLAGGENSPLHF

V: TRBV10-3
D: NA
J: TRBJ2-7
size: NA
DNA: TGTGCCATCAGTCCGGGACACTCGGAGCGGTACGAGCAGTACTTC
CDR3: CAISPGHSERYEQYF

V: TRBV5-5
D: NA
J: TRBJ2-7
size: NA
DNA: TGTGCCAGCAGCTCCCAGGGGATATACGAGCAGTACTTC
CDR3: CASSSQGIYEQYF

V: TRBV7-2
D: NA
J: TRBJ1-5
size: NA
DNA: TGTGCCAGCAGCCCCACAGGGTTGGGCAATCAGCCCCAGCATTTT
CDR3: CASSPTGLGNQPQHF

V: TRBV6-1
D: NA
J: TRBJ1-3
size: NA
DNA: TGTGCCAGCAGTGAAGAAGCCTTCGGCACCATATATTTT
CDR3: CASSEEAFGTIYF

V: TRBV19
D: NA
J: TRBJ1-1
size: NA
DNA: TGTGCCAGCATCCCCCGAACGGGACTAGAAGCTTTCTTT
CDR3: CASIPRTGLEAFF

V: TRBV2
D: TRBD1
J: TRBJ1-4
size: NA
DNA: TGTGCCAGCAGTTTGGGACAGGGGATGGGTAATGAAAAACTGTTTTTT
CDR3: CASSLGQGMGNEKLFF

V: TRBV27
D: NA
J: TRBJ2-7
size: NA
DNA: TGTGCCAGCTCCGACTTCCACTCCTCCTACGAGCAGTACTTC
CDR3: CASSDFHSSYEQYF

V: TRBV7-8
D: NA
J: TRBJ1-6
size: NA
DNA: TGTGCCAGCAGCCCCGAGGGAGGGAACACTAATTCACCCCTCCACTTT
CDR3: CASSPEGGNTNSPLHF

V: TRBV7-2
D: NA
J: TRBJ2-3
size: NA
DNA: TGTGCCAGCAGCTTGGGAGGCACAGATACGCAGTATTTT
CDR3: CASSLGGTDTQYF

V: TRBV7-9
D: NA
J: TRBJ1-2
size: NA
DNA: TGTGCCAGCAGCTTAATAGGGGGCTATGGCTACACCTTC
CDR3: CASSLIGGYGYTF

V: TRBV7-6
D: TRBD2
J: TRBJ2-1
size: NA
DNA: TGTGCCAGCAGCTCAAGGACTAGCGGGGGTTCCTCCTACAATGAGCAGTTCTTC
CDR3: CASSSRTSGGSSYNEQFF

V: TRBV28
D: NA
J: TRBJ2-2
size: NA
DNA: TGTGCCAGCAGTTTCCAGAATCAGGGGTTGGCCGGGGAGCTGTTTTTT
CDR3: CASSFQNQGLAGELFF

V: TRBV2
D: NA
J: TRBJ2-2
size: NA
DNA: TGTGCCAGCACGAGTGACACCGGGGAGCTGTTTTTT
CDR3: CASTSDTGELFF

V: TRBV19
D: NA
J: TRBJ2-2
size: NA
DNA: TGTGCCAGTAGTATACGGGGGAACACCGGGGAGCTGTTTTTT
CDR3: CASSIRGNTGELFF

V: TRBV6-4
D: TRBD1
J: TRBJ2-3
size: medium-sized
DNA: TGTGCCAGCAGTGGGACAGGGGGCAGCACAGATACGCAGTATTTT
CDR3: CASSGTGGSTDTQYF

V: TRBV5-1
D: NA
J: TRBJ1-1
size: NA
DNA: TGCGCCAGCAAAAGGGGGGAGGGGAACACTGAAGCTTTCTTT
CDR3: CASKRGEGNTEAFF

V: TRBV7-3
D: TRBD1
J: TRBJ2-7
size: NA
DNA: TGTGCCAGCAGCTTAAAGGACAGGGGACCAGGGCAGTACTTC
CDR3: CASSLKDRGPGQYF

V: TRBV27
D: NA
J: TRBJ1-1
size: NA
DNA: TGTGCCAGCAGTATAGCAGGGGCAGGCACTGAAGCTTTCTTT
CDR3: CASSIAGAGTEAFF

V: TRBV18
D: NA
J: TRBJ2-3
size: NA
DNA: TGTGCCAGCTCAACAGGACTATTCAATGGAGATACGCAGTATTTT
CDR3: CASSTGLFNGDTQYF

V: TRBV13
D: TRBD1
J: TRBJ2-7
size: NA
DNA: TGTGCCAGCAGCTTATCCGGGACAGGGTCTTACGAGCAGTACTTC
CDR3: CASSLSGTGSYEQYF

V: TRBV6-5
D: TRBD2
J: TRBJ2-5
size: NA
DNA: TGTGCCAGCAGGACCGAAGAGGGCGGGAGAGAGACCCAGTACTTC
CDR3: CASRTEEGGRETQYF

V: TRBV6-5
D: NA
J: TRBJ2-5
size: NA
DNA: TGTGCCGTGGCGGGACCTCAAGAGACCCAGTACTTC
CDR3: CAVAGPQETQYF

V: TRBV2
D: TRBD2
J: TRBJ2-7
size: NA
DNA: TGTGCCAGCAGTGGTTCTAGCGGGGGGGCCCACGAGCAGTACTTC
CDR3: CASSGSSGGAHEQYF

V: TRBV5-1
D: NA
J: TRBJ2-3
size: NA
DNA: TGCGCCAGCAGCTTGGGGTCTGCGGCAGATACGCAGTATTTT
CDR3: CASSLGSAADTQYF

V: TRBV5-4
D: TRBD2
J: TRBJ2-7
size: once
DNA: TGTGCCACCCAGCGGGGACCTACCTACGAGCAGTACTTC
CDR3: CATQRGPTYEQYF

V: TRBV5-5
D: NA
J: TRBJ1-1
size: NA
DNA: TGTGCCAGCAGCCCCCGGACAGTCCTCATGAACACTGAAGCTTTCTTT
CDR3: CASSPRTVLMNTEAFF

V: TRBV2
D: NA
J: TRBJ1-5
size: NA
DNA: TGTGCCAGCACCCGAGTGGGGAGAAATCAGCCCCAGCATTTT
CDR3: CASTRVGRNQPQHF

V: TRBV21-1
D: NA
J: TRBJ2-7
size: NA
DNA: TGTGCCAGCAGGCCGGGACATTTCGACGAGCAGTACTTC
CDR3: CASRPGHFDEQYF

V: TRBV25-1
D: NA
J: TRBJ1-1
size: NA
DNA: TGTGCCAGCAGTGAACTGGGGGGCACTGAAGCTTTCTTT
CDR3: CASSELGGTEAFF

V: TRBV14
D: TRBD2
J: TRBJ2-1
size: NA
DNA: TGTGCCAGCAGCGGGACTAGCGGGGGCCTTTACAATGAGCAGTTCTTC
CDR3: CASSGTSGGLYNEQFF

V: TRBV7-2
D: TRBD1
J: TRBJ2-7
size: NA
DNA: TGTGCCAGCAGCTTAGGGCCGGGACAGGGGGCGTACGAGCAGTACTTC
CDR3: CASSLGPGQGAYEQYF

V: TRBV18
D: TRBD1
J: TRBJ1-1
size: NA
DNA: TGTGCCAGCTCACCTTATGGGACAGAGAACACTGAAGCTTTCTTT
CDR3: CASSPYGTENTEAFF

V: TRBV19
D: TRBD1
J: TRBJ1-6
size: NA
DNA: TGTGCCAGTAGTCGGAGGGGGCCGGCGTATTCACCCCTCCACTTT
CDR3: CASSRRGPAYSPLHF

V: TRBV15
D: NA
J: TRBJ1-1
size: NA
DNA: TGTGCCACCGGGAAGCGGGGCGGGGGGGGGACTGAAGCTTTCTTT
CDR3: CATGKRGGGGTEAFF

V: TRBV7-2
D: TRBD2
J: TRBJ2-3
size: NA
DNA: TGTGCCAGCAGCTTAGCGCTAGCGGGGGGCCGCACAGATACGCAGTATTTT
CDR3: CASSLALAGGRTDTQYF

V: TRBV9
D: NA
J: TRBJ1-5
size: once
DNA: TGTGCCAGCCGCAGCGTAAAAGGAGCCCAGCATTTT
CDR3: CASRSVKGAQHF

V: TRBV4-3
D: NA
J: TRBJ2-7
size: NA
DNA: TGCGCCAGCAGCCAAGATACAGGCCAAAGCTACGAGCAGTACTTC
CDR3: CASSQDTGQSYEQYF

V: TRBV7-9
D: TRBD1
J: TRBJ2-4
size: NA
DNA: TGTGCCAGCAGCGAGCAAGGGACCGGACAGGGGGCCTTCTTC
CDR3: CASSEQGTGQGAFF

V: TRBV27
D: TRBD2
J: TRBJ2-5
size: NA
DNA: TGTGCCAGCAGTCCTCCTGGCGGGGGGCGTGAGACCCAGTACTTC
CDR3: CASSPPGGGRETQYF

V: TRBV13
D: TRBD1
J: TRBJ1-4
size: NA
DNA: TGTGCCAGCAGCCGCGGGACAGCGAATGAAAAACTGTTTTTT
CDR3: CASSRGTANEKLFF

V: TRBV5-1
D: NA
J: TRBJ2-3
size: NA
DNA: TGCGCCAGCAGCTTGGATGTCCACACAGATACGCAGTATTTT
CDR3: CASSLDVHTDTQYF

V: TRBV2
D: NA
J: TRBJ1-3
size: NA
DNA: TGTGCCAGCAGCGCGCCAAGCTCTGGAAACACCATATATTTT
CDR3: CASSAPSSGNTIYF

V: TRBV5-6
D: NA
J: TRBJ2-7
size: NA
DNA: TGTGCCAGTACAGGGATGGGTACCTACGAGCAGTACTTC
CDR3: CASTGMGTYEQYF

V: TRBV9
D: NA
J: TRBJ2-3
size: NA
DNA: TGTGCCAGCAGCGTAGGGGGGGGGCCGGATACGCAGTATTTT
CDR3: CASSVGGGPDTQYF

V: TRBV5-4
D: TRBD1
J: TRBJ1-1
size: NA
DNA: TGTGCCAGCAGCCTGGCCGGACAGGGGGTAAAGGGGGCTTTCTTT
CDR3: CASSLAGQGVKGAFF

V: TRBV19
D: TRBD1
J: TRBJ1-1
size: NA
DNA: TGTGCCAGTAGCAGACGACGACAGGGGCCGGACACTGAAGCTTTCTTT
CDR3: CASSRRRQGPDTEAFF

V: TRBV7-9
D: NA
J: TRBJ1-1
size: NA
DNA: TGTGCCAGCAGCCGCTACACTACCCTTGAAGCTTTCTTT
CDR3: CASSRYTTLEAFF

V: TRBV5-6
D: NA
J: TRBJ1-1
size: NA
DNA: TGTGCCAGCAGATTCCGGGGTGTGGCCACTGAAGCTTTCTTT
CDR3: CASRFRGVATEAFF

V: TRBV19
D: TRBD1
J: TRBJ1-1
size: NA
DNA: TGTGCCAGTAGTGCCGACAGGGCCCACACTGAAGCTTTCTTT
CDR3: CASSADRAHTEAFF

V: TRBV6-1
D: TRBD2
J: TRBJ2-5
size: NA
DNA: TGTGCCAGCACGATAGCGGGGGCCCCCCCTAACTTC
CDR3: CASTIAGAPPNF

V: TRBV5-1
D: NA
J: TRBJ2-7
size: few
DNA: TGCGCCAGCAGCGACTCGTACGAGCAGTACTTC
CDR3: CASSDSYEQYF

V: TRBV9
D: NA
J: TRBJ1-3
size: NA
DNA: TGTGCCAGCAGCCCCCGTGCCCGGGTTATCTCTGGAAACACCATATATTTT
CDR3: CASSPRARVISGNTIYF

V: TRBV7-2
D: NA
J: TRBJ2-4
size: NA
DNA: TGTGCCAGCAGCCCCGCCCGGGCCAAAAACATTCAGTACTTC
CDR3: CASSPARAKNIQYF

V: TRBV7-2
D: NA
J: TRBJ1-3
size: NA
DNA: TGTGCCAGCAGCTTTTGGCCAGGATACTCTGGAAACACCATATATTTT
CDR3: CASSFWPGYSGNTIYF

V: TRBV7-8
D: NA
J: TRBJ1-4
size: few
DNA: TGTGCCAGCAGCTTAAGGGCAGGGAGGGATGAAAAACTGTTTTTT
CDR3: CASSLRAGRDEKLFF

V: TRBV19
D: NA
J: TRBJ1-2
size: NA
DNA: TGTGCCAGTAGTTTCGGAGAGGGCTATGGCTACACCTTC
CDR3: CASSFGEGYGYTF

V: TRBV7-9
D: TRBD1
J: TRBJ2-5
size: NA
DNA: TGTGCCAGCAGCTTCAGACAGGGGGCGGAAGAGACCCAGTACTTC
CDR3: CASSFRQGAEETQYF